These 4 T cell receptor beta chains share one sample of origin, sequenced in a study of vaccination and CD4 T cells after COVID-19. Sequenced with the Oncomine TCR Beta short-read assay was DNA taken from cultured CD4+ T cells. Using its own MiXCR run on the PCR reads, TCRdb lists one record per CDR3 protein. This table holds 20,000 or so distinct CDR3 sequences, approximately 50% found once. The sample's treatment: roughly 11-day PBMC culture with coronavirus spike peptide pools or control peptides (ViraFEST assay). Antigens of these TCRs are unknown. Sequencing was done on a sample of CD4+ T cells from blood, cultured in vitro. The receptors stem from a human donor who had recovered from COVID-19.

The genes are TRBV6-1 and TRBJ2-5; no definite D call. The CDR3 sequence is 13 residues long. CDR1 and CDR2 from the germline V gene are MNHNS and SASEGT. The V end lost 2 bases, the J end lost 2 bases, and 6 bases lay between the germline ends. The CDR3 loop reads CASSEIAQETQYF. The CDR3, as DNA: TGTGCCAGCAGTGAAATTGCTCAAGAGACCCAGTACTTC.

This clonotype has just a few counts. The CDR3 reads CASGGGAANQPQHF. In DNA form, the CDR3 reads TGCGCCAGCGGGGGGGGGGCAGCAAATCAGCCCCAGCATTTT. The chain couples TRBV10-2 to TRBJ1-5, with D maybe TRBD1 (6 bases). The CDR3 extends over 14 amino acids. CDR1 WSHSY and CDR2 SAAADI come from the germline V gene. Between the trimmed V and J ends, which lost 8 bases and 4 bases, there was a span of 15 bases.

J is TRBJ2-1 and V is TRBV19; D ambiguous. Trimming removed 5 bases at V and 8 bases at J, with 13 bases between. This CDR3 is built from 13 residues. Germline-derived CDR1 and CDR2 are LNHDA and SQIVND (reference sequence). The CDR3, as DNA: TGTGCCAGTAGTGGGCCCAACCGCGATGAGCAGTTCTTC. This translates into CASSGPNRDEQFF. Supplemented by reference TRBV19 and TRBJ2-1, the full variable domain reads DGGITQSPKYLFRKEGQNVTLSCEQNLNHDAMYWYRQDPGQGLRLIYYSQIVNDFQKGDIAEGYSVSREKKESFPLTVTSAQKNPTAFYLCASSGPNRDEQFFGPGTRLTVL.

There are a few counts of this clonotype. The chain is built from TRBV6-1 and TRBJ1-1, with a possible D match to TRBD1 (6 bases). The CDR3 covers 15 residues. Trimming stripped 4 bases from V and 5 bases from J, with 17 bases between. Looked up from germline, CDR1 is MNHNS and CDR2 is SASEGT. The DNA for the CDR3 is TGTGCCAGCAGTGGCCGTGGGGGCGCGGAGACTGAAGCTTTCTTT. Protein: CASSGRGGAETEAFF.